The 25 T cell receptor beta chains below come from one sample, sequenced in a study of beta chain features in type 1 diabetes. The sequenced template was cDNA made from the entire isolated RNA. The assay was immunoSEQ multiplex PCR, and TCRdb's table has in-frame clones only and misses some. Among 900,000 or so clones listed, roughly 15% were seen once. Sequencing was carried out using naive CD4+ T cells from blood. The receptors were sampled from a woman under 30 in good health.

This clone was found a few times. This CDR3 reads CASSERAEGQGSNQPQHF. The CDR3 DNA sequence: TGTGCCAGCAGTGAAAGGGCCGAGGGGCAGGGTAGCAATCAGCCCCAGCATTTT. V gene TRBV6-1 combines with J gene TRBJ1-5; a possible D gene is TRBD1 (5 bases). V lost 2 bases and J lost 0, with 17 bases in between. CDR3 length: 18 amino acids. Germline lookup yields CDR1 MNHNS and CDR2 SASEGT.

This sequence joins TRBV11-1 and TRBJ2-7; D not resolved. Germline CDR1 is SGHAT and CDR2 is FQDESV (reference sequence). This CDR3 is 11 amino acids long. V gave up 4 bases and J gave up 3 bases, with 4 bases separating them. In DNA form, the CDR3 reads TGTGCCAGCAGCTCCGTCTACGAGCAGTACTTC. It codes for CASSSVYEQYF.

The chain joins TRBV7-9 to TRBJ1-2; 9 bases fit TRBD1. The CDR3 is 16 residues long. The J segment lost 7 bases and the V segment lost 2 bases, leaving 11 bases of the junction unmatched. Germline CDR1 reads SEHNR; CDR2 reads FQNEAQ (reference sequence). CDR3 loop: CASSLSPGQGATGYTF. The CDR3 coding sequence is TGTGCCAGCAGCTTATCACCGGGACAGGGAGCTACTGGCTACACCTTC.

This clone was detected only a few times. This chain connects TRBV14 to TRBJ2-7, with a tentative D call TRBD2 (5 bases). Trimming removed 6 bases from V and 6 bases from J, with 24 bases in between. The CDR3 has 16 amino acids. Germline V gene sequence: CDR1 SGHDN, CDR2 FVKESK. CDR3 region: CASSPRLTTGIGEQYF. Written as DNA, the CDR3 is TGTGCCAGCAGTCCTCGGTTAACGACGGGGATCGGCGAGCAGTACTTC.

This clone has more than one count but fewer than ten. The gene calls are TRBV6-6 and TRBJ2-1; 10 nucleotides agree with TRBD2. This CDR3 spans 15 amino acids. The trim removed 2 bases at V and 9 bases at J, leaving 7 bases unmatched. The germline CDR1 and CDR2 sequences are MNHNY and SVGAGI (reference sequence). CDR3 nucleotides: TGTGCCAGCAGTTACCGCCTAGCGGGAGAGTCTGAGCAGTTCTTC. This translates into CASSYRLAGESEQFF.

In this sample, this clone turned up a few times. This chain connects TRBV28 to TRBJ1-1, with D unclear. CDR3 length: 14 residues. Germline V gene lookup returns CDR1 MDHEN and CDR2 SYDVKM. V lost 8 bases, J lost 6 bases, and 19 bases lay in between. The CDR3 loop is CASLLSLGVSEAFF. For the CDR3, the DNA is TGTGCCAGCCTTCTTTCTCTCGGAGTTTCTGAAGCTTTCTTT.

The V call is TRBV2, the J call TRBJ1-5; the D gene is possibly TRBD1 (6 bases). The germline V and J ends were trimmed by 7 bases and 5 bases, with 18 bases remaining between them. This CDR3 region has 15 residues. In germline, CDR1 is SNHLY, CDR2 FYNNEI. This chain's CDR3 is CASTLDGGRDQPQHF. The CDR3 DNA reads as TGTGCCAGCACCCTAGATGGGGGGCGCGATCAGCCCCAGCATTTT.

This rearrangement joins TRBV7-3 to TRBJ2-3; TRBD1 matches at 7 bases. Losses at the gene ends were 5 bases for V and 6 bases for J; bases not matched to a gene: 11. Germline V gene lookup returns CDR1 SGHTA and CDR2 FQGTGA. The CDR3 consists of 15 residues. CDR3 in DNA: TGTGCCAGCAGCGCCGACAGGGATAGCTTGGATACGCAGTATTTT. Protein product: CASSADRDSLDTQYF.

This rearrangement joins TRBV29-1 to TRBJ2-1; tentatively, D is TRBD2 (6 bases). Trimming took 5 bases from V and 7 from J, leaving 12 bases between them. Germline V gene lookup returns CDR1 SQVTM and CDR2 ANQGSEA. CDR3 length: 12 residues. The CDR3 region has the DNA TGCAGCGTTATCAAGGGAGGAAATGAGCAGTTCTTC. It codes for CSVIKGGNEQFF.

The J gene is TRBJ2-5, the V gene TRBV10-3, with D unclear. The CDR3 length is 14 residues. Germline CDR1 ENHRY, CDR2 SYGVKD. V was cut by 0 bases and J by 0 bases, with 5 bases left in between. Here the CDR3 reads CAISESPNQETQYF. As DNA, the CDR3 is TGTGCCATCAGTGAGTCGCCGAACCAAGAGACCCAGTACTTC.

The CDR3 sequence: CASSQQPTPTGVYGYTF. For the CDR3, the DNA is TGCGCCAGCAGCCAACAACCAACCCCGACAGGGGTCTATGGCTACACCTTC. The chain has TRBV4-1 and TRBJ1-2, with 8 positions matching TRBD1. The length of the CDR3 is 17 residues. Per the germline V gene, CDR1 is MGHRA and CDR2 is YSYEKL. After removal of 2 bases from V and 4 bases from J, the junction contained 12 bases not matched to a gene.

The CDR3 DNA reads as TGTGCCAGTAGTCTTAGAGGACTAGCGGCGACCGGGGAGCTGTTTTTT. Its translation: CASSLRGLAATGELFF. J is TRBJ2-2 and V is TRBV19; 10 nucleotides align to TRBD2. V lost 5 bases to trimming and J lost 5 bases; unmatched junction nucleotides: 8. This CDR3 spans 16 amino acids. Germline V gene lookup returns CDR1 LNHDA and CDR2 SQIVND (reference sequence). Full variable domain (outside the CDR3, taken from reference TRBV19 and TRBJ2-2): DGGITQSPKYLFRKEGQNVTLSCEQNLNHDAMYWYRQDPGQGLRLIYYSQIVNDFQKGDIAEGYSVSREKKESFPLTVTSAQKNPTAFYLCASSLRGLAATGELFFGEGSRLTVL.

This clone turned up a few times. This rearrangement joins TRBV5-1 to TRBJ2-3; D is unresolved. The CDR3 extends over 15 amino acids. Germline assignment: CDR1 SGHRS and CDR2 YFSETQ. With 0 bases removed from V and 1 base from J, the gap between germline ends came to 9 bases. The DNA for the CDR3 is TGCGCCAGCAGCTTGGGTCCACTACGCACAGATACGCAGTATTTT. Amino acids: CASSLGPLRTDTQYF.

This chain connects TRBV6-1 to TRBJ1-1; TRBD1 matches 11 bases. The ends lost 4 bases at V and 5 bases at J; junction bases unmatched: 6. CDR1 is MNHNS and CDR2 is SASEGT in the germline V gene. There are 15 residues in the CDR3. The CDR3 bases are TGTGCCAGCAGTGCTGTGGACAGGGGGCGGACTGAAGCTTTCTTT. Translating it yields CASSAVDRGRTEAFF.

The chain uses TRBV7-2 and TRBJ2-7, with D tentatively TRBD2 (6 bases). V was clipped by 1 base and J by 3 bases, with 19 bases between them. The CDR3 extends over 17 amino acids. The germline V gene encodes CDR1 SGHTA and CDR2 FQGNSA. CDR3 bases: TGTGCCAGCAGCTTAGGTCCCCAAAGGCGGGGACGCTACGAGCAGTACTTC. Translated, it gives CASSLGPQRRGRYEQYF. Full variable domain (missing parts from reference TRBV7-2 and TRBJ2-7): GAGVSQSPSNKVTEKGKDVELRCDPISGHTALYWYRQSLGQGLEFLIYFQGNSAPDKSGLPSDRFSAERTGGSVSTLTIQRTQQEDSAVYLCASSLGPQRRGRYEQYFGPGTRLTVT.

This clone was recorded once. Other DNA variants within this sample encode the same CDR3. The rearrangement uses TRBV20-1 and TRBJ2-7; D call uncertain. The CDR3 contains 10 residues. Germline CDR1 and CDR2: DFQATT and SNEGSKA (reference sequence). Trimming shortened V by 3 bases and J by 2 bases, and 2 bases separated the two germline ends. In nucleotides, the CDR3 is TGCAGTGCTAGTACCTACGAGCAGTACTTC. This translates into CSASTYEQYF.

The chain recombines TRBV28 with TRBJ1-3, with 7 bases aligning to TRBD1. After removal of 8 bases from V and 0 bases from J, the junction contained 13 bases not matched to a gene. CDR1 and CDR2 from the germline V gene are MDHEN and SYDVKM. The CDR3 sequence is 17 residues long. CDR3 in amino acids: CASRRRGTASSGNTIYF. The CDR3 DNA reads as TGTGCCAGCCGAAGGCGGGGGACAGCGAGCTCTGGAAACACCATATATTTT.

The rearrangement links TRBV18 to TRBJ2-7; no definite D call. Looked up from germline, CDR1 is KGHSH and CDR2 is LQKENI. V lost 2 bases and J 6 bases, leaving 14 bases between the germline ends. This CDR3 has 14 residues. The CDR3 loop reads CASSPGSQRGEQYF. CDR3 sequence (DNA): TGTGCCAGCTCACCAGGGTCGCAACGAGGCGAGCAGTACTTC. Drawing the rest from reference TRBV18 and TRBJ2-7, the complete variable domain is NAGVMQNPRHLVRRRGQEARLRCSPMKGHSHVYWYRQLPEEGLKFMVYLQKENIIDESGMPKERFSAEFPKEGPSILRIQQVVRGDSAAYFCASSPGSQRGEQYFGPGTRLTVT.

This clone was observed a handful of times. CDR3 in amino acids: CASSLSGRANNEQFF. The CDR3 DNA is TGTGCCAGCAGCCTCAGCGGGAGGGCGAACAATGAGCAGTTCTTC. The gene calls are TRBV7-6 and TRBJ2-1, with 10 bases matching TRBD2. J lost 5 bases, V lost 5 bases, and 6 bases had no gene match. This CDR3 spans 15 amino acids. Germline CDR1 and CDR2: SGHVS and FNYEAQ.

The V gene is TRBV11-2, the J gene TRBJ2-3; 11 bases map to TRBD2. This CDR3 is built from 15 residues. Germline lookup yields CDR1 SGHAT and CDR2 FQNNGV. J lost 7 bases, V lost 3 bases, and 6 bases had no gene match. CDR3 nucleotide sequence: TGTGCCAGCAGCTTTGAGACTAGCGGGACAAATACGCAGTATTTT. Translation: CASSFETSGTNTQYF.

This clone occurred a few times. The chain couples TRBV7-9 to TRBJ2-1; perhaps TRBD1 as D (5 bases). The length of the CDR3 is 15 residues. V lost 3 bases and J 2 bases, leaving 11 bases between the germline ends. The germline gives CDR1 SEHNR, CDR2 FQNEAQ (reference sequence). The CDR3 DNA is TGTGCCAGCAGCTTTAGGGGTGGGCCCTACAATGAGCAGTTCTTC. It translates to CASSFRGGPYNEQFF.

This clone turned up a few times. V and J are TRBV5-1 and TRBJ2-3; D call uncertain. The ends were cut back, 0 bases at V and 3 bases at J, with 11 bases in the middle. The CDR3 consists of 15 residues. Germline CDR1 and CDR2: SGHRS and YFSETQ. The CDR3 DNA sequence: TGCGCCAGCAGCTTGGTTGGGCGGAGAACAGATACGCAGTATTTT. Its translation: CASSLVGRRTDTQYF.

The sample holds a few counts of this clone. This chain uses TRBV4-1 with TRBJ2-2; 8 nucleotides match TRBD1. Trimming cost V 3 bases and J 5 bases; bases outside gene matches: 5. The CDR3 consists of 15 residues. Germline V gives CDR1 MGHRA, CDR2 YSYEKL. This CDR3 reads CASSHQGAGTGELFF. The CDR3 coding sequence is TGCGCCAGCAGCCATCAGGGGGCGGGGACCGGGGAGCTGTTTTTT.

The chain is built from TRBV7-9 and TRBJ2-7; tentative D call: TRBD2 (5 bases). Trimming took 1 base from V and 7 from J, leaving 11 bases between them. Per the germline V gene, CDR1 is SEHNR and CDR2 is FQNEAQ (reference sequence). The CDR3 extends over 13 amino acids. The CDR3 region is CASSLGLATEQYF. CDR3 sequence (DNA): TGTGCCAGCAGCTTAGGGCTAGCTACGGAGCAGTACTTC.

The sample holds a few counts of this clone. In DNA, the CDR3 is TGCGCCAGCAGCTTGGACGGGGCCGTGCAGTACTTC. Translation gives CASSLDGAVQYF. This chain uses TRBV5-1 with TRBJ2-7; D possibly matches TRBD1 or TRBD2 (5 bases each). The CDR3 consists of 12 residues. V shed 0 bases and J shed 9 bases, with 10 bases lying between them. CDR1 is SGHRS and CDR2 is YFSETQ in the germline V gene.